This paragraph reports one T cell receptor (beta chain). CDR3 length: 11 residues. The V end was cut by 6 bases, the J end by 9 bases, with 9 bases between. The germline V gene encodes CDR1 SGHTA and CDR2 FQGNSA. The data were obtained in a study of T cell clonotyping in hematopoietic cell transplantation. Time point specified: recipient sample about 28 days before transplant, after cytoreduction. Sequenced by immunoSEQ multiplex PCR; TCRdb stores in-frame clones only, minus some. Altogether tens of thousands of clones are present, roughly 90% being singletons, with the ten largest covering around 4%.

This sample comprised peripheral blood mononuclear cells, obtained before stem cell transplant. The receptor's source is a man aged 18 to 30 with biphenotypic leukemia. Some clones in this sample may be carry-over from other donors' samples. The chain joins TRBV7-2 to TRBJ1-5; the D is unclear. The CDR3: CASRGPGPQHF. In DNA form, the CDR3 reads TGTGCCAGCAGAGGACCGGGGCCCCAGCATTTT. The entire variable domain, with the rest obtained from reference TRBV7-2 and TRBJ1-5, is as follows: GAGVSQSPSNKVTEKGKDVELRCDPISGHTALYWYRQSLGQGLEFLIYFQGNSAPDKSGLPSDRFSAERTGGSVSTLTIQRTQQEDSAVYLCASRGPGPQHFGDGTRLSIL.